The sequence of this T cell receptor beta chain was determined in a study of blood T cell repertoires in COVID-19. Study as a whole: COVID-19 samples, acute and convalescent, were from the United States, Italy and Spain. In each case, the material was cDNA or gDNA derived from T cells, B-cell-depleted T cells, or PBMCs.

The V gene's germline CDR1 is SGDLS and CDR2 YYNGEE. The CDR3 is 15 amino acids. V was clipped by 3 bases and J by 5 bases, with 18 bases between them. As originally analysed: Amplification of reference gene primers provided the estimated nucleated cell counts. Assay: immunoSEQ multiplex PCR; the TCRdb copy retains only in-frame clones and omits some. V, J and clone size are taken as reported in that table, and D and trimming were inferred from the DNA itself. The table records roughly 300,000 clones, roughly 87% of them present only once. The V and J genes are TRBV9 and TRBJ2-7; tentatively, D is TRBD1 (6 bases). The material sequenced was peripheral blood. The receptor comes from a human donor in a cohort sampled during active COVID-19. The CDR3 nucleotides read TGTGCCAGCAGCGCGTCACAGGGCAGGTGGAACGAGCAGTACTTC. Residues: CASSASQGRWNEQYF.